This T cell receptor beta chain was captured by sequencing in a study of T-cell memory formation after mild COVID-19 (dated by TCRdb to the early 2020s). Background for the entire study: TCR sequence clusters from the two donors were found to be largely donor specific. T-cell clones expanding and contracting after mild COVID-19 in a couple of donors were tracked by longitudinal TCRalpha and TCRbeta repertoire sequencing. Two young, previously healthy adult volunteers, one female and one male, were included in the cohort. Results the study describes overall, beyond this receptor: SARS-CoV-2 specificity of the second-wave clones peaking on day 37 was not confirmed. Some responding clones were detected in pre-infection memory, which suggested that pre-existing cross-reactive memory T cells had joined the SARS-CoV-2 response. Clones contracting from day 15 to 85 had balanced CD4/CD8 phenotypes, while a second wave expanding from day 15 to 37 was biased towards CD4+. Contracting CD4+ clones were found mainly in CM and EM memory subsets, while CD8+ clones were enriched in EMRA. The study included only a couple of mild cases, and larger cohorts that include severe cases with pre-infection samples were judged to be necessary.

The instrument was an Illumina NovaSeq 6000. TCRalpha and TCRbeta cDNA libraries were built by 5'RACE with constant-segment primers, adding sample barcodes and unique molecular identifiers. RNA was extracted from every sample with Trizol reagent. Libraries were amplified in two PCR steps, with a second sample barcode and Illumina TruSeq adapters added in the second step. The libraries were sequenced on an Illumina NovaSeq using 2 x 150 bp paired-end reads. In the paper's pipeline: Reads were demultiplexed and collapsed into UMI-guided consensus sequences with migec v1.2.7. Using mixcr v2.1.11, the UMI consensuses were aligned to TRA and TRB V and J templates and assembled into clonotypes. Expanded or contracted clonotypes were those called significant by both edgeR and NoisET, with noise models trained on biological replicates. For edgeR calls, the thresholds were a false discovery rate-adjusted p below 0.01 and a log2 fold-change of 1. As an exploratory analysis of dynamics, PCA with hierarchical clustering was applied to max-normalized trajectories of the 1000 most abundant clonotypes. Each responding clone was given a CD4 or CD8 phenotype based on the CD4+ and CD8+ repertoires, which had been sequenced separately. In TCRdb, the public reads were trimmed at Q25 with fastp and aligned with MiXCR, with productive beta chains retained. Rows with one shared CDR3 protein collapse into an entry with the most common genes and DNA. What appears here as the V and J calls and clone size reflects TCRdb's work, not the paper's. The sample contains 400,000 or so distinct CDR3 sequences, 20% of them found a single time. Around 8% of the sample is in the top ten clones.

This clonotype was seen a few times. This receptor's antigen is unknown. Per-base qualities were not stored, and no clone one base away is much larger. PBMCs were isolated by Ficoll-Paque density gradient centrifugation. Sequenced material: PBMCs or a T cell subset sorted from them (not recorded which). This clonotype was sampled from an adult woman who had mild COVID-19 (a few samples of this study predate the infection). The sample titles of this study are shuffled in the database, so cell type and time point are left out; the donor was told from shared clones.

The CDR3: CASSPTQNTPLHF. The DNA sequence is as follows: TGTGCCAGCAGCCCAACACAGAACACGCCCCTCCACTTT. The sequence is built from TRBV3-1 and TRBJ1-6; confidence is insufficient to name the D gene. Trimming costs V 4 bases and J 13 bases, and their ends lie 14 bases apart. Per the germline V gene (reference sequence), LGHDT is the CDR1 and YNNKEL is the CDR2. Taken from cysteine to phenylalanine, the CDR3 has 13 residues. The entry retains the CDR3 DNA only, 39 bases that are in frame from base 1.